This paragraph reports one TCR beta chain. The target antigen is unknown. Trimming pared 5 bases from V and 7 bases from J, leaving 15 bases between. Looked up from germline, CDR1 is SGHVS and CDR2 is FNYEAQ. The CDR3 sequence is 15 residues long. This sample was taken from a study of chemoradiotherapy in HPV16-positive cancers. Measured with immunoSEQ multiplex PCR; TCRdb has only the in-frame clones, and not every one. The sample carries about 66,000 clones, 88% recorded once. Study outcomes and limitations: The functional HPV-specific definition rests on just a couple of HPV16-positive patients.

The clonotype originates from a human donor with HPV-associated anogenital cancer. Here the sequenced sample was blood, taken from a patient who underwent chemoradiotherapy. The J gene is TRBJ1-6, the V gene TRBV7-6; possible D gene TRBD1, 6 bases. The CDR3 spells CASSPKTGLNSPLHF. DNA of the CDR3: TGTGCCAGCAGCCCTAAAACAGGGTTGAATTCACCCCTCCACTTT. Full variable domain (missing parts from reference TRBV7-6 and TRBJ1-6): GAGVSQSPRYKVTKRGQDVALRCDPISGHVSLYWYRQALGQGPEFLTYFNYEAQQDKSGLPNDRFSAERPEGSISTLTIQRTEQRDSAMYRCASSPKTGLNSPLHFGNGTRLTVT.